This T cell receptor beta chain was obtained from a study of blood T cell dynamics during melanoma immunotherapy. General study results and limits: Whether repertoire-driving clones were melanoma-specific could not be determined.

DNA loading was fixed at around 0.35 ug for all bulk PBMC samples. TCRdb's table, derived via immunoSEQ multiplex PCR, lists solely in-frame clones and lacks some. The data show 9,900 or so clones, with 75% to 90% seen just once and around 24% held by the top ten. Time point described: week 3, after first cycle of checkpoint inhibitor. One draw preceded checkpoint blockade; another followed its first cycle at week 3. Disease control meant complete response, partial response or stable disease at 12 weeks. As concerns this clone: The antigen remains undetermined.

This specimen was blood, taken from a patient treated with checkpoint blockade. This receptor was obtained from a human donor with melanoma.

CDR3 loop: CASSDNSGGKDTQYF. In DNA form, the CDR3 reads TGTGCCAGCAGTGACAACTCTGGGGGTAAAGATACGCAGTATTTT. The chain is built from TRBV6-4 and TRBJ2-3; tentatively, D is TRBD1 or TRBD2 (5 bases each). Germline V gene sequence: CDR1 MRHNA, CDR2 SNTAGT. CDR3 length: 15 residues. V lost 2 bases and J lost 5, with 14 bases in between.